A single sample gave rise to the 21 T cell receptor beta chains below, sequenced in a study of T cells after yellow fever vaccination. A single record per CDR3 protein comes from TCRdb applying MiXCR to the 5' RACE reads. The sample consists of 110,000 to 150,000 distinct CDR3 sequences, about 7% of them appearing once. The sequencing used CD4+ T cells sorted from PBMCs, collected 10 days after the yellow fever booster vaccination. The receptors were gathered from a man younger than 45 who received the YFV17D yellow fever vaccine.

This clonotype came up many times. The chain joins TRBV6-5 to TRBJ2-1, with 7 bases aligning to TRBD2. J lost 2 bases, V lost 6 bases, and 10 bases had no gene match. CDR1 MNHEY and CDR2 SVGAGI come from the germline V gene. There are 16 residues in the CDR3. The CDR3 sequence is CASRPRRSGAYNEQFF. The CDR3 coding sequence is TGTGCCAGCAGGCCCCGGAGGAGCGGGGCCTACAATGAGCAGTTCTTC.

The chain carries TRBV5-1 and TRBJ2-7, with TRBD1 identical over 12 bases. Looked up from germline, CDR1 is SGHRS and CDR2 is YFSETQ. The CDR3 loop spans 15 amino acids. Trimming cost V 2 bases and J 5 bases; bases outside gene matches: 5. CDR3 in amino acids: CASSFGTGGRDEQYF. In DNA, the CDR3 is TGCGCCAGCAGCTTCGGGACAGGGGGCAGGGACGAGCAGTACTTC. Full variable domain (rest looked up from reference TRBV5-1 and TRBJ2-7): KAGVTQTPRYLIKTRGQQVTLSCSPISGHRSVSWYQQTPGQGLQFLFEYFSETQRNKGNFPGRFSGRQFSNSRSEMNVSTLELGDSALYLCASSFGTGGRDEQYFGPGTRLTVT.

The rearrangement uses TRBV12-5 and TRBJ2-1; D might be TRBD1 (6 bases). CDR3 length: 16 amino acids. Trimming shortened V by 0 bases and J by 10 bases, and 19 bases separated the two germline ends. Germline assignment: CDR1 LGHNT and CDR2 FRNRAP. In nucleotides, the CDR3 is TGTGCTAGTGGTTTGGTACTTGTTGGGGTCGGGACAGAGCAGTTCTTC. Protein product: CASGLVLVGVGTEQFF.

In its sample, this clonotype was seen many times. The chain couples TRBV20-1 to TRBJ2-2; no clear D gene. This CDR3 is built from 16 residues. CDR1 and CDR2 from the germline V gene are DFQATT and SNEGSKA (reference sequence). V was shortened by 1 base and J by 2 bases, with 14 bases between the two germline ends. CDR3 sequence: CSARGAGRNNTGELFF. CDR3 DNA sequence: TGCAGTGCTAGAGGGGCTGGTCGAAACAACACCGGGGAGCTGTTTTTT.

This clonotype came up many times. CDR3 loop: CATAQAYEQYF. The CDR3 DNA is TGCGCCACTGCACAAGCCTACGAGCAGTACTTC. This chain links TRBV10-2 with TRBJ2-7; D is unclear. Looked up from germline, CDR1 is WSHSY and CDR2 is SAAADI. The V gene lost 10 bases and the J gene lost 2 bases, with 9 bases spanning the gap. This CDR3 region has 11 residues.

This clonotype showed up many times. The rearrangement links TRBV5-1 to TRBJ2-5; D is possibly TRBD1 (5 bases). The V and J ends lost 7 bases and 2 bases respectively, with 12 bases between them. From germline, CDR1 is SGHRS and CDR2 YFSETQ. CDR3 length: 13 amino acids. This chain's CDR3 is CASQTVSQETQYF. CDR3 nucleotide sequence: TGCGCCAGCCAGACAGTGTCACAAGAGACCCAGTACTTC.

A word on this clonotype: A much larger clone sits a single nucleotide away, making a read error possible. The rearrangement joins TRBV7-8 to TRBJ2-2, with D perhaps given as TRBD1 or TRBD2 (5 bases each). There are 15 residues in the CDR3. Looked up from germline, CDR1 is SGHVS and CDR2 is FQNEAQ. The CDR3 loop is CASSLALLGTGELVF. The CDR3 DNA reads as TGTGCCAGCAGCTTAGCGCTCCTGGGGACCGGGGAGCTGGTTTTT.

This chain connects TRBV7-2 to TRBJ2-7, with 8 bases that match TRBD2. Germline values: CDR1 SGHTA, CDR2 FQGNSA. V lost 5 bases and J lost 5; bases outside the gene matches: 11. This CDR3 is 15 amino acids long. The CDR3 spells CASSPPGTSRHEQYF. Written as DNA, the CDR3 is TGTGCCAGCAGCCCTCCCGGGACTAGTCGACACGAGCAGTACTTC.

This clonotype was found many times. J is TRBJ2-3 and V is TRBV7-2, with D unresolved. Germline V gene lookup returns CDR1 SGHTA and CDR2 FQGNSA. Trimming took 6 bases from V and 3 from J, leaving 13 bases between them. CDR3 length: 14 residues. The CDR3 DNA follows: TGTGCCAGCAGTCTTGACTCAGCGACAGATACGCAGTATTTT. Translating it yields CASSLDSATDTQYF.

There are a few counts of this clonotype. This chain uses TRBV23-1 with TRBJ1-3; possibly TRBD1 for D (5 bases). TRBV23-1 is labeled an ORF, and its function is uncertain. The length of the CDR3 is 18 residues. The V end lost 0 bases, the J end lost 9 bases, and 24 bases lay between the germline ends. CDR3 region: CASSQSGVDTARGGTIYF. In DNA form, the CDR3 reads TGCGCCAGCAGTCAATCGGGCGTGGACACGGCCCGAGGAGGCACCATATATTTT.

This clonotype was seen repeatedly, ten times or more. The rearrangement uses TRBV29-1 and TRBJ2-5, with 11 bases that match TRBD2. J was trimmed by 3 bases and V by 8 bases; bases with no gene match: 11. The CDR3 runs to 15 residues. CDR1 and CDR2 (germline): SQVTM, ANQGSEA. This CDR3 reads CSLQTGTSGKETQYF. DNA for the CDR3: TGCAGCCTACAAACCGGGACTAGCGGCAAAGAGACCCAGTACTTC.

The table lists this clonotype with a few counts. The CDR3 spells CASSLLAGGPGGEQYF. Here the CDR3 DNA reads TGTGCCAGCAGCCTACTAGCGGGAGGGCCGGGCGGCGAGCAGTACTTC. The chain has TRBV7-8 and TRBJ2-7, with 13 bases identical to TRBD2. Germline CDR1 and CDR2: SGHVS and FQNEAQ. J lost 6 bases, V lost 5 bases, and 10 bases had no gene match. The CDR3 has 16 residues.

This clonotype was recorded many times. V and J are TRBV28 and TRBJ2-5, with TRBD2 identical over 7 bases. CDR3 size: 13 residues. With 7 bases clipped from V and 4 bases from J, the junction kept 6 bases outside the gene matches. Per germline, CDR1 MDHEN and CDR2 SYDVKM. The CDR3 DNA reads TGTGCCAGCACCGAAGGGAGGGTAGAGACCCAGTACTTC. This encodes CASTEGRVETQYF.

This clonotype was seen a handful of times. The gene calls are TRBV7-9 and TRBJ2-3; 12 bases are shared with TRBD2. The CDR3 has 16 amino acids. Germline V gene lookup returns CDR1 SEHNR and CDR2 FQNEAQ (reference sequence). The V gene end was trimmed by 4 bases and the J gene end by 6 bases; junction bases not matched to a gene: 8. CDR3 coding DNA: TGTGCCAGCAGCTCCCCGACTAGCGGGAGTACGGATACGCAGTATTTT. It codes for CASSSPTSGSTDTQYF.

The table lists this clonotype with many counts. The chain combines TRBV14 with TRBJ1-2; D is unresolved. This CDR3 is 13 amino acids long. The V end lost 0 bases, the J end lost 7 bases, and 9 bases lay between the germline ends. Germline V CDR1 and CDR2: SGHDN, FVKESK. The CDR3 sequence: CASSQDRRGGYTF. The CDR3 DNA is TGTGCCAGCAGCCAAGATCGTCGCGGTGGCTACACCTTC.

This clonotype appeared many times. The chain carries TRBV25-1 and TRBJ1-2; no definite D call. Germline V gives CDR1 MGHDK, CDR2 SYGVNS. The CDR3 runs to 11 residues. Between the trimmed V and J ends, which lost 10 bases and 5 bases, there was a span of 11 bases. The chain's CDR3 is CATSREYGYTF. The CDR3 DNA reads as TGTGCCACGAGTCGGGAATATGGCTACACCTTC.

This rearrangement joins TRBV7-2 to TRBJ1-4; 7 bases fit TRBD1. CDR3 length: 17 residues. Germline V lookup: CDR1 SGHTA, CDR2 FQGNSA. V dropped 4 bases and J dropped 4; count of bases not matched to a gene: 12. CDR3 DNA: TGTGCCAGCAGCTCCCAATGGAGGGGGCAGGGTAATGAAAAACTGTTTTTT. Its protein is CASSSQWRGQGNEKLFF.

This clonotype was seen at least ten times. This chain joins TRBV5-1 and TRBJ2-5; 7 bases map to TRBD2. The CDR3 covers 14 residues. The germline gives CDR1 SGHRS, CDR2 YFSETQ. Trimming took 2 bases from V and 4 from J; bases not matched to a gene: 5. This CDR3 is CASSLGTNLETQYF. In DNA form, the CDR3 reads TGCGCCAGCAGCTTAGGGACTAATCTAGAGACCCAGTACTTC.

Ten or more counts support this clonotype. CDR3 coding DNA: TGTGCCAGCAGTGCAATACCACCCCTCCACTTT. Protein product: CASSAIPPLHF. The V gene is TRBV28, the J gene TRBJ1-6, with D hard to call. The length of the CDR3 is 11 residues. Per the germline V gene, CDR1 is MDHEN and CDR2 is SYDVKM. V was pared by 5 bases and J by 11 bases, with 7 bases between. Supplemented by reference TRBV28 and TRBJ1-6, the full variable domain reads DVKVTQSSRYLVKRTGEKVFLECVQDMDHENMFWYRQDPGLGLRLIYFSYDVKMKEKGDIPEGYSVSREKKERFSLILESASTNQTSMYLCASSAIPPLHFGNGTRLTVT.

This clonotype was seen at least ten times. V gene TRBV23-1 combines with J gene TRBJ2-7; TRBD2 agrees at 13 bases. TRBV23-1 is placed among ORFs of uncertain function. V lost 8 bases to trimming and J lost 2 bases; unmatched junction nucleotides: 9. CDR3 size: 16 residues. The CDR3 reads CASLPSGLAGAYEQYF. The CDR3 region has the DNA TGCGCCAGCTTGCCTAGTGGACTAGCGGGAGCCTACGAGCAGTACTTC.

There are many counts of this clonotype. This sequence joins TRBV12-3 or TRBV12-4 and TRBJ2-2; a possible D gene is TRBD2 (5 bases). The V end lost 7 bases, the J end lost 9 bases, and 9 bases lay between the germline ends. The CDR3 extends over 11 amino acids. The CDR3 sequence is CASTSSRELFF. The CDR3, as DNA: TGTGCCAGCACGTCTAGCCGGGAGCTGTTTTTT.